This T cell receptor beta chain was profiled in a study of CD8+CD57+ T cells in acquired aplastic anemia (dated by TCRdb to 2016 to 2019). Describing the broader study: On average, sorted CD4+ and CD8+ cells yielded roughly 3.4 ug of extracted DNA, with a range of about 0.18 to 30 ug. A CD8+CD57+ expansion meant a frequency higher than the mean frequency seen in healthy subjects.

Of note for this clonotype: The antigen it binds to is not known. No much larger clone is present one base from it, and per-base qualities are unavailable.

Patients chosen for sequencing had shown expansion of CD8+CD57+ cells by flow cytometry. All patients had severe acquired aplastic anemia diagnosed by International Study of Aplastic Anemia and Agranulocytosis and Camitta criteria. At the time blood was sampled, none of the patients had received any therapy. In this study, sorted CD4+ and CD8+ T cells from the blood of healthy subjects and of severe aplastic anemia patients had their TCR repertoires deep-sequenced. In the USA, patient enrollment took place under clinicaltrials.gov protocols 00001620, 01623167, 00001397, 00071045, 00081523 and 00961064. Ficoll-Paque density gradient centrifugation was used to isolate peripheral blood mononuclear cells. Before DNA was extracted, CD4+ and CD8+ T cells were sorted using either FACS or magnetic beads. The germline V gene encodes CDR1 DFQATT and CDR2 SNEGSKA (reference sequence). At the junction V is shortened by 0 bases and J by 3 bases; bases outside the gene matches: 8. Including the terminal cysteine and phenylalanine, the CDR3 comprises 15 residues. The CDR3 DNA has 45 bases and is translated from base 1.

Profiling of TCR beta VDJ combinations and CDR3 sequences used genomic DNA as the template. TCR repertoire sequencing was run on an Illumina HiSeq 2000. Regarding the original processing steps: TRBV/TRBJ rearrangement plots, CDR3 size and DJ length profiles, and Simpson's diversity index were used to assess repertoires. The immunodominant clone was defined as the most abundant DNA sequence in deep sequencing data. CDR3 amino acid sequences were screened for sharing across subjects and compared with published repertoires and the VDJdb database. Starting from the raw public reads, TCRdb applied fastp trimming at Q25, assembled clones with MiXCR and retained in-frame beta chains. For every CDR3 protein sequence, its rows merge into one entry that carries the most common genes and DNA. For this entry, the V and J calls and clone size follow TCRdb and not the study's own pipeline. The sample data list around 290,000 distinct CDR3 sequences, and roughly 59% of these were observed just once. Approximately 1.2% of the sample comes from the top ten.

Paper-wide results and their limitations: No significant difference in CD8+ Simpson's diversity was found between patients and healthy controls (P=0.060). Roughly 29 CD8+ CDR3 sequences were found to be shared between patients and controls, but these sequences appeared to be highly expressed in patients and within the immunodominant clones of the patients.

This clonotype originated in a human donor with aplastic anemia. The sample comprised sorted CD4+, CD8+, or CD8+CD57+ T cells (not recorded which) from PBMCs. The chain is assembled from TRBV20-1 and TRBJ2-7; TRBD1 matches 7 bases in the middle. The nucleotides read TGCAGTGCTAGAGATTTTGGTCAGGGGGACTACGAGCAGTACTTC. The resulting protein is CSARDFGQGDYEQYF.